Each of the 7 T cell receptor beta chains below was sequenced from the same sample in a study of T-cell reconstitution after alpha-beta-depleted transplantation in children. Researchers prepared the TCRbeta library using unique molecular identifiers, the study reports. TCRdb used MiXCR to reprocess the PCR reads, holding one entry per CDR3 protein. The sample carries hundreds of thousands of distinct CDR3 sequences, roughly a tenth recorded once. The sample was PBMCs, taken before TCRalphabeta/CD19-depleted stem cell transplant. These receptor sequences come from a child less than two years old with acute myeloid leukemia, due to receive a stem cell transplant.

This clonotype came up many times. J is TRBJ1-2 and V is TRBV5-1, with 7 bases that match TRBD1. Germline CDR1 and CDR2: SGHRS and YFSETQ. This CDR3 is built from 13 residues. With V trimmed by 4 bases and J by 8 bases, 8 bases remained unmatched. In DNA form, the CDR3 reads TGCGCCAGCAGCCACCGGGACAGAGGGGGCTACACCTTC. Translation gives CASSHRDRGGYTF.

To note about this clonotype: Since a much larger clone is just one base distant, this may be a read error. The chain uses TRBV2 and TRBJ2-2, with 15 nucleotides matching TRBD2. The V gene's germline CDR1 is SNHLY and CDR2 FYNNEI. The length of the CDR3 is 15 residues. V trimming: 4 bases; J trimming: 6 bases; junction bases outside the gene matches: 0. Here the CDR3 DNA reads TGTGCCAGCAGTGGGACTAGCGGGAGGGCCGGGGAGCTGTTTTTT. It translates to CASSGTSGRAGELFF.

This clonotype was seen at least ten times. The V call is TRBV3-1, the J call TRBJ1-6; 7 nucleotides line up with TRBD1. V trimming: 2 bases; J trimming: 9 bases; junction bases outside the gene matches: 7. The germline CDR1 and CDR2 sequences are LGHDT and YNNKEL (reference sequence). The CDR3 runs 15 residues. The DNA of the CDR3 is TGTGCCAGCAGCCAAATGACAGGGCTAGTTTCACCCCTCCACTTT. Translated: CASSQMTGLVSPLHF.

The sample holds many counts of this clonotype. The chain has TRBV12-3 or TRBV12-4 and TRBJ1-6; D might be TRBD1 (5 bases). The CDR3 contains 15 residues. With 6 bases removed from V and 7 bases from J, the gap between germline ends came to 16 bases. CDR3 sequence reads: CASREGTVGNSPLHF. The CDR3 coding sequence is TGTGCCAGCAGAGAGGGGACGGTTGGGAATTCACCCCTCCACTTT.

This clonotype appeared many times. The chain carries TRBV14 and TRBJ2-1, with TRBD2 matching 8 bases. Trimming removed 4 bases from V and 4 bases from J; junction bases left unmatched: 3. The CDR3 is 14 residues long. CDR1 and CDR2 (germline): SGHDN, FVKESK. The CDR3 loop reads CASSPLAGYNEQFF. CDR3 sequence (DNA): TGTGCCAGCAGCCCATTAGCGGGATACAATGAGCAGTTCTTC.

There are many counts of this clonotype. This rearrangement joins TRBV9 to TRBJ1-1; a weak D match, TRBD1 (6 bases). V gave up 2 bases and J gave up 3 bases, with 14 bases separating them. From germline, CDR1 is SGDLS and CDR2 YYNGEE. The CDR3 spans 15 residues. As DNA, the CDR3 is TGTGCCAGCAGCGTGGACAGCCTGGGCGACACTGAAGCTTTCTTT. This gives the protein CASSVDSLGDTEAFF.

This clonotype was recorded at least ten times. This chain links TRBV20-1 with TRBJ2-3, with 15 bases aligning to TRBD2. This CDR3 region has 15 residues. Germline trimming cut 6 bases from V and 5 bases from J; bases unmatched to any gene: 6. Germline V gene sequence: CDR1 DFQATT, CDR2 SNEGSKA (reference sequence). The CDR3 region has the DNA TGCAGTGCACCCGGACTAGCGGGAGGGGAAGATACGCAGTATTTT. This translates into CSAPGLAGGEDTQYF.